These 5 T cell receptor beta chains were all obtained from the same sample, sequenced in a study of blood T cell repertoires in COVID-19. Clones were sequenced by immunoSEQ multiplex PCR, and TCRdb holds only the in-frame ones, with some missing. The data hold 31,000 or so clones, with around 90% observed a single time. Sequencing was done on a sample of peripheral blood. All receptors derive from a man aged 55 to 70 with active COVID-19.

The chain recombines TRBV7-8 with TRBJ2-3; TRBD1 is a possible D gene (6 bases). Trimming removed 0 bases from V and 3 bases from J, with 13 bases in between. From germline, CDR1 is SGHVS and CDR2 FQNEAQ. CDR3 length: 16 residues. CDR3: CASSLALGQLTDTQYF. DNA for the CDR3: TGTGCCAGCAGCTTAGCGCTTGGACAGCTAACAGATACGCAGTATTTT.

The CDR3 DNA sequence: TGTGCCAGCAGTTTTACGGGACAGCCTGTCTACGAGCAGTACTTC. It is translated as CASSFTGQPVYEQYF. The rearrangement uses TRBV5-6 and TRBJ2-7; 7 nucleotides align to TRBD1. Germline CDR1 and CDR2: SGHDT and YYEEEE. The CDR3 is 15 residues long. The junction had 11 bases not matched to a gene; V was cut back by 5 bases and J by 3 bases. Drawing the rest from reference TRBV5-6 and TRBJ2-7, the complete variable domain is DAGVTQSPTHLIKTRGQQVTLRCSPKSGHDTVSWYQQALGQGPQFIFQYYEEEERQRGNFPDRFSGHQFPNYSSELNVNALLLGDSALYLCASSFTGQPVYEQYFGPGTRLTVT.

This clone appeared a single time. The gene calls are TRBV11-2 and TRBJ1-5; D is uncertain. With 0 bases removed from V and 1 base from J, the gap between germline ends came to 7 bases. The CDR3 contains 15 residues. The germline V gene has CDR1 SGHAT and CDR2 FQNNGV. CDR3 in DNA: TGTGCCAGCAGCTTAGACGGGATAAGCAATCAGCCCCAGCATTTT. Its translation is CASSLDGISNQPQHF.

The chain carries TRBV3-1 (or the pseudogene TRBV3-2) and TRBJ2-5, with 13 bases lining up with TRBD2. This CDR3 has 15 residues. Germline V gene lookup returns CDR1 LGHDT and CDR2 YNNKEL (reference sequence). V dropped 4 bases and J dropped 5; count of bases not matched to a gene: 4. The CDR3 bases are TGTGCCAGCAGCCCTGGGACTAGCGGGGTGGAGACCCAGTACTTC. The encoded protein is CASSPGTSGVETQYF.

The genes are TRBV7-6 and TRBJ1-1; TRBD1 matches at 11 bases. CDR3 size: 15 residues. V dropped 5 bases and J dropped 6; count of bases not matched to a gene: 8. The germline CDR1 and CDR2 sequences are SGHVS and FNYEAQ. The CDR3 nucleotides are TGTGCCAGCAGCCCTCGGACAGGGGGCCTTTCTGAAGCTTTCTTT. Protein: CASSPRTGGLSEAFF.